The 13 T cell receptor beta chains reported below all come from one sample, sequenced in a study of T cells after yellow fever vaccination (dated by TCRdb to about 2019). The sample's treatment or condition label, decoded: live attenuated yellow fever vaccine strain. Receptors were amplified or captured by 5' RACE. These reads were obtained on an Illumina NovaSeq 6000. Clones were called with MiXCR by TCRdb after fastp trimmed the public reads at Q25, and only in-frame beta chains were retained. Each entry is one CDR3 protein sequence, shown with its most common DNA and genes. This sample holds 300,000 to 350,000 distinct CDR3 sequences; 4% to 5.5% were observed only once. Around 19% of the sample is taken by the ten largest. This specimen was PBMCs, taken 15 days after the yellow fever booster vaccination. Receptor source: a young man who received the YFV17D yellow fever vaccine.

The chain has TRBV5-1 and TRBJ1-2; no clear D gene. CDR1 SGHRS and CDR2 YFSETQ come from the germline V gene. V gave up 3 bases and J gave up 2 bases, with 8 bases separating them. The CDR3 runs to 13 residues. The DNA for the CDR3 is TGCGCCAGCAGCTCCCAGGCGAACTATGGCTACACCTTC. Translated, it gives CASSSQANYGYTF. Full variable domain (missing parts from reference TRBV5-1 and TRBJ1-2): KAGVTQTPRYLIKTRGQQVTLSCSPISGHRSVSWYQQTPGQGLQFLFEYFSETQRNKGNFPGRFSGRQFSNSRSEMNVSTLELGDSALYLCASSSQANYGYTFGSGTRLTVV.

This clonotype was seen at least ten times. The chain employs TRBV24-1 and TRBJ1-6, with D hard to call. This CDR3 spans 14 amino acids. Germline V CDR1 and CDR2: KGHDR, SFDVKD. V was pared by 3 bases and J by 9 bases, with 11 bases between. The CDR3 sequence is CATSDTPRGSPLHF. The CDR3 region has the DNA TGTGCCACCAGTGATACCCCGCGGGGTTCACCCCTCCACTTT.

This clonotype was observed a handful of times. The V call is TRBV7-9, the J call TRBJ1-2; D is unclear. Trimming pared 6 bases from V and 2 bases from J, leaving 7 bases between. The CDR3 is 12 residues long. The germline V gene encodes CDR1 SEHNR and CDR2 FQNEAQ (reference sequence). The CDR3 bases are TGTGCCAGCAGTGGTGGGAACTATGGCTACACCTTC. Amino acids: CASSGGNYGYTF. Combining the CDR3 with reference TRBV7-9 and TRBJ1-2 gives the whole variable domain DTGVSQNPRHKITKRGQNVTFRCDPISEHNRLYWYRQTLGQGPEFLTYFQNEAQLEKSRLLSDRFSAERPKGSFSTLEIQRTEQGDSAMYLCASSGGNYGYTFGSGTRLTVV.

This clonotype was seen a few times. CDR3 nucleotide sequence: TGTGCCAGCAGCCTAACGGGGTATGAGCAGTTCTTC. This codes for CASSLTGYEQFF. This rearrangement joins TRBV7-2 to TRBJ2-1, with D possibly TRBD2 on 5 matching bases. This CDR3 is built from 12 residues. In germline, CDR1 is SGHTA, CDR2 FQGNSA. Trimming took 5 bases from V and 8 from J, leaving 10 bases between them.

This clonotype was seen at least ten times. The chain employs TRBV12-3 or TRBV12-4 and TRBJ2-3; perhaps TRBD1 as D (5 bases). The CDR3 is 15 residues long. The V gene lost 6 bases and the J gene lost 4 bases, with 17 bases spanning the gap. CDR3 protein: CASSPSAGSADTQYF. In nucleotides, the CDR3 is TGTGCCAGCAGCCCCTCGGCAGGGTCAGCAGATACGCAGTATTTT.

This clonotype was detected a few times. V gene TRBV4-3 combines with J gene TRBJ2-5, with 8 bases fitting TRBD1. J gave up 4 bases and V 4 bases, and 5 bases lay outside the gene matches. The CDR3 spans 14 residues. Germline CDR1 LGHNA, CDR2 YSLEER. The CDR3: CASSLWTGLETQYF. Written as DNA, the CDR3 is TGCGCCAGCAGCCTCTGGACAGGGTTAGAGACCCAGTACTTC.

The chain links TRBV6-5 to TRBJ2-6, with D possibly matching TRBD2 (6 bases). Trimming shortened V by 7 bases and J by 2 bases, and 12 bases separated the two germline ends. The length of the CDR3 is 15 residues. The germline CDR1 and CDR2 sequences are MNHEY and SVGAGI. The CDR3 spells CASTLSGAGANVLTF. Here the CDR3 DNA reads TGTGCCAGCACCCTCTCGGGGGCTGGGGCCAACGTCCTGACTTTC.

This clonotype was counted between two and nine times. The rearrangement links TRBV7-2 to TRBJ2-7; unclear D gene. Germline CDR1 reads SGHTA; CDR2 reads FQGNSA. The CDR3 runs 15 residues. V lost 0 bases, J lost 0 bases, and 9 bases lay in between. The CDR3 DNA reads TGTGCCAGCAGCTTAGCATGGTCTTTCTCCTACGAGCAGTACTTC. Translation: CASSLAWSFSYEQYF.

This clonotype came up many times. This chain joins TRBV6-5 and TRBJ1-4, with D unclear. Looked up from germline, CDR1 is MNHEY and CDR2 is SVGAGI. There are 13 residues in the CDR3. Trimming stripped 11 bases from V and 3 bases from J, with 13 bases between. CDR3 amino acids: CAVSGRPNEKLFF. CDR3 nucleotide sequence: TGTGCCGTCTCGGGGAGGCCTAATGAAAAACTGTTTTTT.

This clonotype was picked up a small number of times. The chain carries TRBV4-3 and TRBJ1-4, with TRBD1 matching over 7 bases. Germline V gene lookup returns CDR1 LGHNA and CDR2 YSLEER. The CDR3 consists of 16 residues. Trimming took 0 bases from V and 4 from J; bases not matched to a gene: 5. This chain's CDR3 is CASSQDYQGGNEKLFF. DNA for the CDR3: TGCGCCAGCAGCCAAGATTATCAGGGGGGTAATGAAAAACTGTTTTTT.

In its sample, this clonotype was seen a few times. The V call is TRBV6-2 or TRBV6-3, the J call TRBJ2-7; 8 bases map to TRBD1. This CDR3 is built from 18 residues. With 7 bases clipped from V and 3 bases from J, the junction kept 20 bases outside the gene matches. Germline CDR1 reads MNHEY; CDR2 reads SVGEGT. CDR3 sequence reads: CASTPGQARGRRFYEQYF. The CDR3 DNA reads as TGTGCCAGCACCCCCGGGCAAGCCAGGGGGCGCAGATTCTACGAGCAGTACTTC.

The table lists this clonotype with many counts. V gene TRBV12-3 or TRBV12-4 combines with J gene TRBJ2-5; D gene unclear. Trimming left V 8 bases short and J 4 bases short, with 14 bases between. The CDR3 is made up of 13 amino acids. The CDR3 DNA sequence: TGTGCCAGCGGGTCAGGACGGGTAGAGACCCAGTACTTC. Its protein product is CASGSGRVETQYF.

This clonotype came up a few times. V gene TRBV12-3 or TRBV12-4 combines with J gene TRBJ1-2, with 7 bases identical to TRBD1. This CDR3 spans 18 amino acids. Unmatched junction bases numbered 20, after V lost 5 bases and J lost 5 bases. As DNA, the CDR3 is TGTGCCAGCAGTCCGCCTAGTAGGACAGGTGTTTTTACTTATGGCTACACCTTC. This codes for CASSPPSRTGVFTYGYTF.